This passage covers 8 T cell receptor beta chains from one sample sequenced in a study of blood T cells in healthy people across ages. It was with a sample-barcoded 5' primer and a J-beta primer mix that a second PCR of roughly 6 to 11 cycles was run. TCRdb re-called the 5' RACE reads with MiXCR, one entry per CDR3 protein. This table has some 700,000 distinct CDR3 sequences, 22% appearing once. Sequenced sample: blood. The receptors derive from a man aged 65-85 years in good health.

CDR3 nucleotide sequence: TGCAGTGCTGAGGGACAGGGGCAATCCTACGAGCAGTACTTC. Amino acids: CSAEGQGQSYEQYF. The chain has TRBV20-1 and TRBJ2-7, with TRBD1 identical over 10 bases. After removal of 5 bases from V and 1 base from J, the junction contained 5 bases not matched to a gene. CDR3 length: 14 amino acids. Germline CDR1 DFQATT, CDR2 SNEGSKA (reference sequence).

This clonotype was seen a handful of times. The germline gene is not matched at one end of the junction; a read error may be the cause. V gene TRBV24-1 combines with J gene TRBJ1-1; D gene unclear. The CDR3 loop spans 13 amino acids. Germline CDR1 KGHDR, CDR2 SFDVKD. CDR3 bases: TGTGCCACCAGTGATTTGGGGAACACTGAGGCTTTCTTT. Translation gives CATSDLGNTEAFF.

The chain joins TRBV2 to TRBJ2-5; 10 bases fit TRBD1. The CDR3 runs to 15 residues. The ends lost 5 bases at V and 4 bases at J; junction bases unmatched: 7. From germline, CDR1 is SNHLY and CDR2 FYNNEI. As DNA, the CDR3 is TGTGCCAGCAGTAGACAGGGGGCGAGCGGAGAGACCCAGTACTTC. This gives the protein CASSRQGASGETQYF.

The V call is TRBV11-3, the J call TRBJ2-3; D unresolved. There are 13 residues in the CDR3. Germline V gene sequence: CDR1 SGHNT, CDR2 YENEEA. Between the trimmed V and J ends, which lost 5 bases and 5 bases, there was a span of 11 bases. As DNA, the CDR3 is TGTGCCAGCAGCCTAGTCTCTAAAGATACGCAGTATTTT. This translates into CASSLVSKDTQYF.

The rearrangement uses TRBV5-1 and TRBJ2-6; D is ambiguous. V was clipped by 4 bases and J by 1 base, with 9 bases between them. CDR1 is SGHRS, CDR2 YFSETQ, per germline. The CDR3 has 15 residues. The CDR3 sequence: CASSTQDSGANVLTF. The CDR3 DNA reads as TGCGCCAGCAGCACTCAGGATTCTGGGGCCAACGTCCTGACTTTC.

J is TRBJ2-1 and V is TRBV6-5; TRBD1 aligns across 10 bases. The CDR3 has 15 residues. The V gene end was trimmed by 6 bases and the J gene end by 5 bases; junction bases not matched to a gene: 7. In germline, CDR1 is MNHEY, CDR2 SVGAGI. CDR3 sequence (DNA): TGTGCCAGCAGGTACGACAGGGGGCCGAACAATGAGCAGTTCTTC. Translated: CASRYDRGPNNEQFF.

The rearrangement uses TRBV5-1 and TRBJ1-4, with TRBD1 matching over 8 bases. V lost 4 bases and J lost 6; bases outside the gene matches: 8. This CDR3 comprises 15 residues. Germline CDR1 SGHRS, CDR2 YFSETQ. CDR3 region: CASSIDRGRDEKLFF. CDR3 nucleotides: TGCGCCAGCAGCATCGACAGGGGAAGGGATGAAAAACTGTTTTTT.

In the case of this clonotype: The CDR3 does not end in the conserved phenylalanine or tryptophan, so this is likely a read error. The chain links TRBV3-1 to TRBJ2-7, with TRBD1 matching 7 bases. Germline V lookup: CDR1 LGHDT, CDR2 YNNKEL (reference sequence). CDR3 length: 14 residues. V was pared by 4 bases and J by 3 bases, with 6 bases of the junction left unmatched. CDR3 DNA sequence: TGTGCCAGCAGCCCGACAGGGAGAAACTACGAGCAGTACTCC. This translates into CASSPTGRNYEQYS.